This TCR beta chain was identified in a study of post-analysis software for immune sequencing data. Looking at the study overall: Relapsing-remitting, secondary progressive and progressive-relapsing courses of multiple sclerosis were included.

Built from TCR beta cDNA, the libraries had unique molecular identifiers in them. In TCRdb, the PCR reads were re-called with MiXCR into one record per CDR3 protein. The sample records hundreds of thousands of distinct CDR3 sequences, 30% being singletons. CDR1 and CDR2 (germline): SGHTA, FQGNSA. This CDR3 comprises 13 residues. Overall study findings and caveats: TRBV5-6, TRBV5-1 and TRBV20-1 were among roughly five TRBV segments more frequent in patients than controls. Strong co-clustering by F measure was seen for same-batch samples. Significantly decreased normalized Chao1 diversity was recorded for multiple sclerosis patients relative to controls.

Regarding this clonotype: Its antigen remains unknown. A junction end diverges from the germline sequence, so it may reflect a read error.

Sequencing was carried out using blood. This receptor was taken from a girl aged 5 to 17 with multiple sclerosis. This sequence joins TRBV7-2 and TRBJ1-2; D gene unclear. This chain's CDR3 is CASNLRRDYGYTF. The CDR3 DNA is TGTGCCAGCAACTTAAGGCGGGACTATGGCTACACCTTC.